This T cell receptor (beta chain) comes out of a study of blood T cell repertoires in COVID-19. Background on the study: Acute-phase and convalescent COVID-19 samples originated in the United States, Italy and Spain. PBMCs, B-cell-depleted T cells, or T cells provided the cDNA or gDNA that made up the material.

In the original analysis: Estimation of nucleated cell counts was performed using reference gene primer amplification. Sequencing used immunoSEQ multiplex PCR; TCRdb keeps in-frame clones, though not all of them. The V and J calls and clone size come from that table; D and trimming were worked out from the DNA. The table includes around 60,000 clones, roughly three quarters detected once. Germline CDR1 reads SGHTA; CDR2 reads FQGNSA. With 5 bases clipped from V and 6 bases from J, the junction kept 4 bases outside the gene matches. The CDR3 covers 13 residues. The chain couples TRBV7-2 to TRBJ2-7, with 10 bases aligning to TRBD1. This TCR was recovered from a human donor in a cohort sampled during active COVID-19. The sequencing sample was made of peripheral blood. In DNA, the CDR3 is TGTGCCAGCAGCCCCGGGGACAGGGGCGAGCAGTACTTC. Translated: CASSPGDRGEQYF.